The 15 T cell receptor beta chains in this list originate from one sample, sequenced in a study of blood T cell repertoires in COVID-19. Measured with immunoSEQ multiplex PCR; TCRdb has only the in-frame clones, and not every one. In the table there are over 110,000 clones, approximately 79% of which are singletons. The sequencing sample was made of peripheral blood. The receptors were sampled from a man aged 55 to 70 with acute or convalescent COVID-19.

CDR3 sequence reads: CASSLDPLASPLHF. CDR3 DNA: TGTGCCAGCAGCTTGGACCCCTTAGCTTCACCCCTCCACTTT. The gene calls are TRBV5-5 and TRBJ1-6; D unclear. The germline V and J ends were trimmed by 0 bases and 9 bases, with 10 bases remaining between them. The CDR3 spans 14 residues. CDR1 and CDR2 (germline): SGHKS, YYEKEE (reference sequence).

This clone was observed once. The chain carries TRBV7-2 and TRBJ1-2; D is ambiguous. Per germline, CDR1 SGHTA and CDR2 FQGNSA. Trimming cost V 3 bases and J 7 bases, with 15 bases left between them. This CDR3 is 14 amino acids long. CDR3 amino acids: CASSFQRAQAGYTF. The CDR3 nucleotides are TGTGCCAGCAGCTTCCAGAGGGCGCAGGCTGGCTACACCTTC.

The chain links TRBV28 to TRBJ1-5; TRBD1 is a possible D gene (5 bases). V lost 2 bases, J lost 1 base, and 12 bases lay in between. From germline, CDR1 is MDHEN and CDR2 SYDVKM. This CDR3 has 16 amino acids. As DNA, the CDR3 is TGTGCCAGCAGTTTACCCCTGGGGGGAAGCAATCAGCCCCAGCATTTT. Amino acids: CASSLPLGGSNQPQHF.

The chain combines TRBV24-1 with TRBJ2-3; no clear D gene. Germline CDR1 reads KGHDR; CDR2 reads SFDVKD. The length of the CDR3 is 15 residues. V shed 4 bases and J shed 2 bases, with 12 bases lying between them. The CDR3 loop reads CATSDPVPDTDTQYF. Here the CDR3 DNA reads TGTGCCACCAGTGACCCCGTCCCAGACACAGATACGCAGTATTTT.

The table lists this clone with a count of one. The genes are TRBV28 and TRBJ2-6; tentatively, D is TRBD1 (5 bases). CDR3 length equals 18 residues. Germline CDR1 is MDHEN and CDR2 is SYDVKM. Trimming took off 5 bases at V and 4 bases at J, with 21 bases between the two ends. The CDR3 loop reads CASSRTGTAGLGANVLTF. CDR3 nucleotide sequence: TGTGCCAGCAGTAGGACCGGTACCGCAGGGCTGGGGGCCAACGTCCTGACTTTC. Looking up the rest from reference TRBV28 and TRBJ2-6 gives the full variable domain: DVKVTQSSRYLVKRTGEKVFLECVQDMDHENMFWYRQDPGLGLRLIYFSYDVKMKEKGDIPEGYSVSREKKERFSLILESASTNQTSMYLCASSRTGTAGLGANVLTFGAGSRLTVL.

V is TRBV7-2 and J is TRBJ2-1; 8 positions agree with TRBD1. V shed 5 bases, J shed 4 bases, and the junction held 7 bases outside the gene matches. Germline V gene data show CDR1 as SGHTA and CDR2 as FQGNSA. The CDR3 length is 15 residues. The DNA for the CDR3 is TGTGCCAGCAGCCCCACGGGGACAGGTTACAATGAGCAGTTCTTC. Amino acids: CASSPTGTGYNEQFF.

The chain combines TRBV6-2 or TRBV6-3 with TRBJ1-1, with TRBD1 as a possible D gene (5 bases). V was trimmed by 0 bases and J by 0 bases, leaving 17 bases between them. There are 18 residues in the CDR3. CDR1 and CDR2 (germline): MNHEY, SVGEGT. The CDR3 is CASSYSMAGDPMNTEAFF. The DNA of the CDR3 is TGTGCCAGCAGTTACTCTATGGCGGGGGACCCAATGAACACTGAAGCTTTCTTT.

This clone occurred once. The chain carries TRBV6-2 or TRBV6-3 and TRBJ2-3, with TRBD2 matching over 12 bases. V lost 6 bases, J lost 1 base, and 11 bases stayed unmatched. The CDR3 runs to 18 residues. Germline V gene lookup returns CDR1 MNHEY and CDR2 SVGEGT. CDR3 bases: TGTGCCAGCAGCCCACTAGCGGGAGGCCACCTTCGCACAGATACGCAGTATTTT. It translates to CASSPLAGGHLRTDTQYF.

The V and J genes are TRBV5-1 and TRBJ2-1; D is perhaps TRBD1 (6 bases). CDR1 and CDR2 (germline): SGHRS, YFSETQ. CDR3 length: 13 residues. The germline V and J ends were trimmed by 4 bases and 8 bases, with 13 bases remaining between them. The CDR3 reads CASSGRGTDEQFF. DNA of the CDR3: TGCGCCAGCAGCGGCAGGGGTACAGATGAGCAGTTCTTC.

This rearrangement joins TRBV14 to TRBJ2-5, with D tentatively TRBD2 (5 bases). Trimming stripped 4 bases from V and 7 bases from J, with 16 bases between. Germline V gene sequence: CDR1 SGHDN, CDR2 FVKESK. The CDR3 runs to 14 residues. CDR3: CASSLGGGLATQYF. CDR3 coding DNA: TGTGCCAGCAGCCTAGGAGGAGGTTTGGCGACCCAGTACTTC.

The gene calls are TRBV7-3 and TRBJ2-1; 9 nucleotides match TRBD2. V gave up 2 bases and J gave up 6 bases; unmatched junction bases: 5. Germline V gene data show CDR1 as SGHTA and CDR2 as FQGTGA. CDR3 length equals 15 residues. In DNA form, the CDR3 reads TGTGCCAGCAGCTTACTAGCGGGATATTTCAATGAGCAGTTCTTC. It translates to CASSLLAGYFNEQFF.

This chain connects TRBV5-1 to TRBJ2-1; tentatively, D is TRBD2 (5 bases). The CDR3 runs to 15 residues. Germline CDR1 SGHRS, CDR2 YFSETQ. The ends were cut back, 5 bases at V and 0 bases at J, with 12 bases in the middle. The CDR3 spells CASRTLGGSYNEQFF. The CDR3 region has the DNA TGCGCCAGCAGAACACTAGGAGGCTCCTACAATGAGCAGTTCTTC.

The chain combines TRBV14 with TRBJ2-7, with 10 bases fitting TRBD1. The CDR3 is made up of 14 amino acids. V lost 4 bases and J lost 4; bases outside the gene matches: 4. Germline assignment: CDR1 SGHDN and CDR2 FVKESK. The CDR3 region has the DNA TGTGCCAGCAGCCTCTGGACAGGGGGTTACGAGCAGTACTTC. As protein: CASSLWTGGYEQYF. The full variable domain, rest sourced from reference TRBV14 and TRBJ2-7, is EAGVTQFPSHSVIEKGQTVTLRCDPISGHDNLYWYRRVMGKEIKFLLHFVKESKQDESGMPNNRFLAERTGGTYSTLKVQPAELEDSGVYFCASSLWTGGYEQYFGPGTRLTVT.

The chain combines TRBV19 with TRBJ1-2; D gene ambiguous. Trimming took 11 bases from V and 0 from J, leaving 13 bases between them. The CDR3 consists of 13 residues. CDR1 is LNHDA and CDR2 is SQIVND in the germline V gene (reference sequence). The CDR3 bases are TGTGCCGCTAGCCCTCGGCCTAACTATGGCTACACCTTC. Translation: CAASPRPNYGYTF.

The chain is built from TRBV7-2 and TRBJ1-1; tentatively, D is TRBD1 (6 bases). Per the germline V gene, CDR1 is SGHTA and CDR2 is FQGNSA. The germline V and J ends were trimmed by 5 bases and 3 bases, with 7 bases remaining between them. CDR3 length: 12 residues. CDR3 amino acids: CASSPGDTEAFF. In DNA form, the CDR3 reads TGTGCCAGCAGCCCAGGGGACACTGAAGCTTTCTTT.